This T cell receptor (beta chain) was recovered during a study of OX40 agonist ivuxolimab in advanced cancers. Study in general: Patients were roughly 87% male with ages roughly 23 to 90, mean approximately 55.

The repertoire was sequenced with immunoSEQ multiplex PCR; TCRdb's copy has only in-frame clones and lacks some. The repertoire holds approximately 74,000 clones, roughly 90% seen once, with 0.5% to 0.55% in the top ten. The germline CDR1 and CDR2 sequences are SNHLY and FYNNEI. The CDR3 sequence is 14 residues long. V was shortened by 1 base and J by 3 bases, with 10 bases between the two germline ends. Note on this clone: As yet, its antigen is unknown.

Whole-study findings and limits: Normalized T-cell clonal expansion was also low in some nonresponders.

The TCR originated in an adult with an advanced solid tumor such as melanoma, head and neck, liver or kidney cancer. The input for sequencing was CD4+ or CD8+ T cells sorted from blood, taken in a trial of the OX40 agonist ivuxolimab. The V gene is TRBV2, the J gene TRBJ2-7; D is unclear. The CDR3 spells CASSEGGYGYEQYF. The CDR3 region has the DNA TGTGCCAGCAGTGAAGGAGGCTACGGCTACGAGCAGTACTTC.